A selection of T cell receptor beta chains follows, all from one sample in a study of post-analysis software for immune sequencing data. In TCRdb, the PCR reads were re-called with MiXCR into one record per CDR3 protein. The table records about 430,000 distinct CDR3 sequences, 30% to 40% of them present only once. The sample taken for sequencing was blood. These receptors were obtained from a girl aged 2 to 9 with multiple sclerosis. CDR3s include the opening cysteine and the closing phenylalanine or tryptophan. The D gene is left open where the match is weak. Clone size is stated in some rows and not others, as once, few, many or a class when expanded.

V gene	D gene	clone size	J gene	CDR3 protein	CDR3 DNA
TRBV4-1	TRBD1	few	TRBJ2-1	CASSHPGQGDDEQFF	TGCGCCAGCAGCCATCCGGGACAGGGGGACGATGAGCAGTTCTTC
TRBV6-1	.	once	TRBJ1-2	CASRVLQGGDGYTF	TGTGCCAGCAGGGTCCTACAGGGAGGGGATGGCTACACCTTC
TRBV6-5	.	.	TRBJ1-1	CASSYVTGGTEAFF	TGTGCCAGCAGTTACGTCACGGGGGGTACTGAAGCTTTCTTT
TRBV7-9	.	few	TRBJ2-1	CASSLARINEQFF	TGTGCCAGCAGCTTAGCCAGAATCAATGAGCAGTTCTTC
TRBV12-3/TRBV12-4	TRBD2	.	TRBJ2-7	CASSFELAPYEQYF	TGTGCCAGCAGTTTCGAACTAGCGCCATACGAGCAGTACTTC
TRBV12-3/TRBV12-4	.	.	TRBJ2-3	CASSSRVLNTDTQYF	TGTGCCAGCAGTTCCCGGGTCCTAAACACAGATACGCAGTATTTT
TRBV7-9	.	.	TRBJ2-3	CASSLKNKQDTQYF	TGTGCCAGCAGCTTAAAAAATAAGCAAGATACGCAGTATTTT
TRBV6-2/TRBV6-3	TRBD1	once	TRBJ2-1	CASSYPLLGTASYNEQFF	TGTGCCAGCAGTTACCCCCTCCTCGGGACAGCTTCATACAATGAGCAGTTCTTC
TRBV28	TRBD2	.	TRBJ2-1	CASSFRTSGRPGLNNEQFF	TGTGCCAGCAGTTTCCGGACTAGCGGGAGGCCGGGGTTGAACAATGAGCAGTTCTTC
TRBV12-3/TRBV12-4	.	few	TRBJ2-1	CASSPRASSGSNEQFF	TGTGCCAGCAGTCCACGGGCGAGTTCCGGGAGCAATGAGCAGTTCTTC
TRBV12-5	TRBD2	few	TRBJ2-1	CASGGGLVAFNEQFF	TGTGCTAGTGGTGGGGGACTAGTAGCCTTCAATGAGCAGTTCTTC
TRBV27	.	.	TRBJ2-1	CASSFYQRAYNEQFF	TGTGCCAGCAGTTTTTATCAGCGGGCGTACAATGAGCAGTTCTTC
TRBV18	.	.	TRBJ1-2	CASSPGHPKYGSNYGYTF	TGTGCCAGCTCACCAGGACATCCCAAGTACGGGTCTAACTATGGCTACACCTTC
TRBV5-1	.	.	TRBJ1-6	CASSFAENSPLHF	TGCGCCAGCAGCTTCGCCGAGAATTCACCCCTCCACTTT
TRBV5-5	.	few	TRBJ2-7	CASSLDLGESYEQYF	TGTGCCAGCAGCTTGGATCTGGGTGAATCCTACGAGCAGTACTTC
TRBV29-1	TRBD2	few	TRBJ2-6	CSVKSGGGANVLTF	TGCAGCGTCAAATCGGGGGGTGGGGCCAACGTCCTGACTTTC
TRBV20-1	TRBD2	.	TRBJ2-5	CSAGEREGRETQYF	TGCAGTGCCGGCGAGCGGGAGGGCAGAGAGACCCAGTACTTC
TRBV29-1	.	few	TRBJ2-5	CSVEELGGLQETQYF	TGCAGCGTTGAAGAACTGGGCGGCCTTCAAGAGACCCAGTACTTC
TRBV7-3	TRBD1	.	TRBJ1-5	CASSLTLLRDRSSSDPNQPQHF	TGTGCCAGCAGCTTAACCTTACTCCGGGACAGATCCTCCTCGGACCCCAATCAGCCCCAGCATTTT
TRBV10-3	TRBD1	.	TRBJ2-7	CAISEGTGEMYEQYF	TGTGCCATCAGTGAGGGGACAGGGGAGATGTACGAGCAGTACTTC
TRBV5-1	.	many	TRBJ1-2	CASSPGPSPNYGYTF	TGCGCCAGCAGCCCAGGGCCCTCTCCTAACTATGGCTACACCTTC
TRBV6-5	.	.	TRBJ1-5	CASSYSRQINQPQHF	TGTGCCAGCAGTTATTCCCGACAGATCAATCAGCCCCAGCATTTT
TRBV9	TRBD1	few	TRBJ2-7	CASSVGTGIGSEQYF	TGTGCCAGCAGCGTCGGGACAGGGATTGGTAGCGAGCAGTACTTC
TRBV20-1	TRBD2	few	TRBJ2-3	CSAQGEGKRDTQYF	TGCAGTGCACAAGGGGAGGGAAAGAGAGATACGCAGTATTTT
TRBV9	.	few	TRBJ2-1	CASSVATTLWEQFF	TGTGCCAGCAGCGTAGCTACCACTTTGTGGGAGCAGTTCTTC
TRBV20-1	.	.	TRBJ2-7	CSADSAVAYEQYF	TGCAGTGCGGACTCGGCGGTAGCCTACGAGCAGTACTTC
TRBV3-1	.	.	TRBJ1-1	CASSPTGGIAEAFF	TGTGCCAGCAGCCCGACTGGAGGGATTGCAGAAGCTTTCTTT
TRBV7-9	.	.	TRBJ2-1	CASSRDGGPSSYNEQFF	TGTGCCAGCAGCCGTGACGGGGGCCCCAGCTCCTACAATGAGCAGTTCTTC
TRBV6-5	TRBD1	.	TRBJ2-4	CTSSYGQENIQYF	TGCACCAGCAGTTACGGACAGGAAAACATTCAGTACTTC
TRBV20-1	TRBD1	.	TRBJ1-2	CSARPGQVKYGYTF	TGCAGTGCTAGGCCGGGACAGGTCAAGTATGGCTACACCTTC
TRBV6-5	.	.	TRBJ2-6	CASRKATGANVLIF	TGTGCCAGCAGGAAGGCAACTGGGGCCAACGTCCTGATTTTC
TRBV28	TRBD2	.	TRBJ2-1	CASSQLTSGRYNEQFF	TGTGCCAGCAGCCAACTGACTAGCGGGAGATATAATGAGCAGTTCTTC
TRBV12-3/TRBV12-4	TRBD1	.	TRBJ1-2	CASSLRTGYGYTF	TGTGCCAGCAGTCTCCGGACAGGGTACGGCTACACCTTC
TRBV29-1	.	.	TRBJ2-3	CSVEDDGLSTDTQYF	TGCAGCGTTGAAGATGATGGGCTTAGCACGGATACGCAGTATTTT
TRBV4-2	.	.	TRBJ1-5	CASSQEGNRGSNQPQHF	TGTGCCAGCAGCCAAGAAGGGAATCGCGGGAGCAATCAGCCCCAGCATTTT
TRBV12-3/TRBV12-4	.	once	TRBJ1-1	CASSLFGGVNTEAFF	TGTGCCAGCAGTTTATTCGGGGGGGTGAACACTGAAGCTTTCTTT
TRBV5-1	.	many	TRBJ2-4	CASSLRAGGAGDIQYF	TGCGCCAGCAGCTTGAGGGCAGGGGGCGCGGGGGACATTCAGTACTTC
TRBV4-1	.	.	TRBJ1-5	CASSQETGPRNQPQHF	TGCGCCAGCAGCCAAGAGACAGGCCCTCGCAATCAGCCCCAGCATTTT
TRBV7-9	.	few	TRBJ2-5	CASSLDRKKQETQYF	TGTGCCAGCAGCTTAGACAGAAAAAAACAAGAGACCCAGTACTTC